The rows below give T cell receptor beta chains drawn from one sample of a study of T-cell reconstitution after alpha-beta-depleted transplantation in children. TCRdb ran MiXCR on the PCR reads and lists one entry per CDR3 protein. Of about 70,000 distinct CDR3 sequences listed, roughly 11% are singletons. Here the sequenced sample was PBMCs, taken before TCRalphabeta/CD19-depleted stem cell transplant. The receptors were gathered from a boy younger than 18 with acute myeloid leukemia, due to receive a stem cell transplant. CDR3s include the opening cysteine and the closing phenylalanine or tryptophan. A D gene is named only where the DNA matches it firmly. Clone size is not always given. Where it is, it says once, few, many or a class for expanded clones.

d_call: TRBD2; j_call: TRBJ2-2; v_call: TRBV7-9; clone_size: many; cdr3_aa: CASSSPGGARTGELFF; cdr3_nt: TGTGCCAGCAGCTCCCCCGGGGGGGCAAGAACCGGGGAGCTGTTTTTT
d_call: TRBD1; j_call: TRBJ2-5; v_call: TRBV5-1; clone_size: many; cdr3_aa: CASSPKTGEGEETQYF; cdr3_nt: TGCGCCAGCAGCCCTAAGACAGGGGAAGGGGAAGAGACCCAGTACTTC
d_call: NA; j_call: TRBJ2-3; v_call: TRBV29-1; clone_size: NA; cdr3_aa: CSVATDTQYF; cdr3_nt: TGCAGCGTGGCCACAGATACGCAGTATTTT
d_call: TRBD2; j_call: TRBJ2-1; v_call: TRBV15; clone_size: few; cdr3_aa: CATSRDMREGQFF; cdr3_nt: TGTGCCACCAGCAGAGATATGCGGGAGGGCCAATTCTTC
d_call: NA; j_call: TRBJ1-1; v_call: TRBV9; clone_size: few; cdr3_aa: CASSVEGGWSTEAFF; cdr3_nt: TGTGCCAGCAGCGTAGAGGGGGGATGGAGCACTGAAGCTTTCTTT
d_call: TRBD2; j_call: TRBJ2-1; v_call: TRBV20-1; clone_size: NA; cdr3_aa: CSAILAGVRNEQFF; cdr3_nt: TGCAGTGCCATACTAGCGGGAGTACGCAATGAGCAGTTCTTC
d_call: NA; j_call: TRBJ2-3; v_call: TRBV18; clone_size: NA; cdr3_aa: CASSPLPGNYLDTQYF; cdr3_nt: TGTGCCAGCTCACCACTTCCAGGGAATTATTTAGATACGCAGTATTTT
d_call: TRBD1; j_call: TRBJ2-1; v_call: TRBV5-1; clone_size: many; cdr3_aa: CASSLPRGISDNEQFF; cdr3_nt: TGCGCCAGCAGCTTACCCAGGGGGATAAGCGACAATGAGCAGTTCTTC
d_call: NA; j_call: TRBJ1-1; v_call: TRBV6-2/TRBV6-3; clone_size: few; cdr3_aa: CASSRQMNTEAFF; cdr3_nt: TGTGCCAGCAGTAGACAGATGAACACTGAAGCTTTCTTT
d_call: NA; j_call: TRBJ1-1; v_call: TRBV6-5; clone_size: many; cdr3_aa: CASSYSSPGTAFF; cdr3_nt: TGTGCCAGCAGTTACTCGAGCCCCGGAACGGCTTTCTTT
d_call: TRBD1; j_call: TRBJ2-1; v_call: TRBV20-1; clone_size: many; cdr3_aa: CSARTPGQGIDEQFF; cdr3_nt: TGCAGTGCTAGAACTCCGGGACAGGGCATCGATGAGCAGTTCTTC
d_call: TRBD1; j_call: TRBJ2-3; v_call: TRBV11-2; clone_size: many; cdr3_aa: CASSLTTPQGVGTDTQYF; cdr3_nt: TGTGCCAGCAGCCTGACGACCCCACAGGGGGTCGGGACAGATACGCAGTATTTT
d_call: NA; j_call: TRBJ2-3; v_call: TRBV28; clone_size: many; cdr3_aa: CASSLRGFRRRHTDTQYF; cdr3_nt: TGTGCCAGCAGTTTAAGAGGGTTTAGGCGGCGTCACACAGATACGCAGTATTTT
d_call: TRBD1; j_call: TRBJ1-2; v_call: TRBV6-5; clone_size: many; cdr3_aa: CASSYQGQGDYGYTF; cdr3_nt: TGTGCCAGCAGTTACCAGGGACAGGGTGACTATGGCTACACCTTC
d_call: TRBD1; j_call: TRBJ1-6; v_call: TRBV6-2/TRBV6-3; clone_size: many; cdr3_aa: CASSYSMERGLKDNSPLHF; cdr3_nt: TGTGCCAGCAGTTACTCGATGGAGAGGGGGCTGAAGGATAATTCACCCCTCCACTTT
d_call: TRBD2; j_call: TRBJ2-2; v_call: TRBV20-1; clone_size: many; cdr3_aa: CSAPGGSSGVTGELFF; cdr3_nt: TGCAGTGCCCCGGGCGGGTCTAGCGGGGTAACCGGGGAGCTGTTTTTT
d_call: TRBD2; j_call: TRBJ2-3; v_call: TRBV2; clone_size: many; cdr3_aa: CASRDLAGHTDTQYF; cdr3_nt: TGTGCCAGCAGGGACCTAGCGGGGCACACAGATACGCAGTATTTT